This is a list of T cell receptor beta chains from one sample in a study of breast tumors, draining lymph nodes, adjacent tissues. TCRdb itself ran the multiplex PCR reads through MiXCR, one entry per CDR3 protein. The data hold about 230,000 distinct CDR3 sequences, with about 34% observed a single time. Source material: axillary lymph node tissue. These receptors came from a female donor with breast cancer. Some clones in this sample may be carry-over from other donors' samples. Both conserved end residues are part of each CDR3. The D gene is left open where the match is weak. Expanded clones get a size class; other rows say once, few or many, or leave the size out.

size	D	J	V	DNA	CDR3
many	NA	TRBJ1-5	TRBV20-1	TGCAGTGCTAGAGATGGGTTTAATAAGGGTCGTCAGCCCCAGCATTTT	CSARDGFNKGRQPQHF
NA	NA	TRBJ1-1	TRBV4-1	TGCGCCAGCAGCCCCAGGGGTCTGAACACTGAAGCTTTCTTT	CASSPRGLNTEAFF
NA	TRBD2	TRBJ2-1	TRBV4-2	TGTGCCAGCAGCCAAGCGCGTGGCGGGGGGGCCCTCAATGAGCAGTTCTTC	CASSQARGGGALNEQFF
NA	NA	TRBJ2-7	TRBV5-4	TGTGCCAGCAGTCCACAGACAGTGGGCTCGGGTTACTACGAGCAGTACTTC	CASSPQTVGSGYYEQYF
NA	NA	TRBJ1-5	TRBV6-1	TGTGCCAGCAGTCAATCCTTCTTCAATCAGCCCCAGCATTTT	CASSQSFFNQPQHF
many	TRBD1	TRBJ2-5	TRBV5-1	TGCGCCAGCAGCATGCAGGGGGCTTCTCAAGAGACCCAGTACTTC	CASSMQGASQETQYF
many	NA	TRBJ1-6	TRBV27	TGTGCCAGCAGTTTACGGCGGGGATTTAATTCACCCCTCCACTTT	CASSLRRGFNSPLHF
many	NA	TRBJ1-5	TRBV12-3/TRBV12-4	TGTGCCAGCAGTTGGGGGGGGGGCGGCAATCAGCCCCAGCATTTT	CASSWGGGGNQPQHF
NA	NA	TRBJ2-5	TRBV7-3	TGTGCCAGCAGCTTAATCGGGGGACGAGAGACCCAGTACTTC	CASSLIGGRETQYF
NA	NA	TRBJ2-3	TRBV29-1	TGCAGTTCCGAGCTGGGGAAAGATACGCAGTATTTT	CSSELGKDTQYF
NA	NA	TRBJ1-2	TRBV4-3	TGCGCCAGCAGCCAGAGACTAGCGGGGTCTCATGGCTACACCTTC	CASSQRLAGSHGYTF
once	TRBD2	TRBJ2-7	TRBV7-2	TGTACCAGCGGCTCTACTAGCGAAAGGGCCTACGAGCAGTACTTC	CTSGSTSERAYEQYF
many	TRBD2	TRBJ2-7	TRBV7-6	TGTGCCAGCAGCTTAGATCGCCTAGCGGGAAACGAGCAGTACTTC	CASSLDRLAGNEQYF
many	NA	TRBJ2-7	TRBV20-1	TGCAGTGCTAGAGAGACAGTTTTGGGTTACGAGCAGTACTTC	CSARETVLGYEQYF
many	NA	TRBJ2-1	TRBV9	TGTGCCAGCAGCGTAGACCCCACAGGGAAGTATGAGCAGTTCTTC	CASSVDPTGKYEQFF
many	NA	TRBJ2-3	TRBV20-1	TGCAGTGCTAGAGGAGCAGGCACAGATACGCAGTATTTT	CSARGAGTDTQYF
many	NA	TRBJ1-5	TRBV20-1	TGCAGTGCTAGAGATGGAGGGGCCAATCAGCCCCAGCATTTT	CSARDGGANQPQHF
many	NA	TRBJ2-7	TRBV18	TGTGCCAGCTCACCACAGGAGGAGTACGAGCAGTACTTC	CASSPQEEYEQYF
many	TRBD1	TRBJ2-7	TRBV7-3	TGTGCCAGCAGCTGGGACAGGCCGTCCTACGAGCAGTACTTC	CASSWDRPSYEQYF
many	NA	TRBJ2-3	TRBV11-2	TGTGCCAGCAGCTCAGGGGGCGGGAGGGCCACAGATACGCAGTATTTT	CASSSGGGRATDTQYF
many	NA	TRBJ2-7	TRBV5-6	TGTGCCAGCAGCCCCCTCGCGGACAACTACGAGCAGTACTTC	CASSPLADNYEQYF
NA	TRBD1	TRBJ2-4	TRBV6-2/TRBV6-3	TGTGCCAGCAGGACCTACACCGGGACAGGGAACTTAACCAAAAACATTCAGTACTTC	CASRTYTGTGNLTKNIQYF
NA	TRBD2	TRBJ2-7	TRBV2	TGTGCCAGCAGTCCGGGACTAGCGGGAGAGGGGTACGAGCAGTACTTC	CASSPGLAGEGYEQYF
few	NA	TRBJ2-3	TRBV6-2/TRBV6-3	TGTGCCAGCAGTTACCCCCAACTAGCCACTACGCAGTATTTT	CASSYPQLATTQYF
many	NA	TRBJ2-3	TRBV10-3	TGTGCCATCAGCGGGACGGGGGATACGCAGTATTTT	CAISGTGDTQYF
many	NA	TRBJ2-7	TRBV7-2	TGTGCCAGCAGTTATAGGCAAAGGTTCTACGAGCAGTACTTC	CASSYRQRFYEQYF
NA	NA	TRBJ2-2	TRBV24-1	TGTGCCGCCGGGACTCTGAACACCGGGGAGCTGTTTTTT	CAAGTLNTGELFF
many	NA	TRBJ2-7	TRBV6-6	TGTGCCAGCAGTACATCTTTTGGGGGGGCTGCCTACGAGCAGTACTTC	CASSTSFGGAAYEQYF
NA	NA	TRBJ1-4	TRBV5-8	TGTGCCAGCAGCCCGGAGGTGGAGGAAAAACTGTTTTTT	CASSPEVEEKLFF
NA	TRBD1	TRBJ1-3	TRBV20-1	TGCAGTGCATCACGGACAGGTACCTCTGGAAACACCATATATTTT	CSASRTGTSGNTIYF
NA	TRBD1	TRBJ1-1	TRBV29-1	TGCAGCGTATTCGGACAGGGGAATCCAAACACTGAAGCTTTCTTT	CSVFGQGNPNTEAFF
NA	NA	TRBJ2-7	TRBV27	TGTGCCAGCAGTTTATTCGGCCATTCCTACGAGCAGTACTTC	CASSLFGHSYEQYF
many	TRBD2	TRBJ2-1	TRBV24-1	TGTGCCACCGGGGCGGCCCGGACTAGCGGGAGGCCGAATGAGCAGTTCTTC	CATGAARTSGRPNEQFF
few	NA	TRBJ1-1	TRBV12-3/TRBV12-4	TGTGCCAGCAGTTTGGGGACGGTGAACACTGAAGCTTTCTTT	CASSLGTVNTEAFF
once	TRBD2	TRBJ2-1	TRBV9	TGTGCCAGCAGCCCCTTCCCCACTAGCGGGAGGGCCGCTGAGCAGTTCTTC	CASSPFPTSGRAAEQFF
many	NA	TRBJ1-4	TRBV20-1	TGCAGTGCCCGAGCGGGGGGCCATCAAAAACTGTTTTTT	CSARAGGHQKLFF
many	NA	TRBJ2-1	TRBV19	TGTGCCAGTGGAGATAGCGGAGGGGTGAGTGAGCAGTTCTTC	CASGDSGGVSEQFF
many	NA	TRBJ2-3	TRBV5-6	TGTGCCAGCAGCGAGTATGGCCGGGGGAACCCAGATACGCAGTATTTT	CASSEYGRGNPDTQYF
many	TRBD1	TRBJ1-4	TRBV7-2	TGTGCCAGCAGCTTAAAGGCGAGCAGGGGGCGTGAAAAACTGTTTTTT	CASSLKASRGREKLFF
NA	TRBD1	TRBJ1-6	TRBV9	TGTGCCAGCAGCCAAGAGGACAGGGGAGTTTCACCCCTCCACTTT	CASSQEDRGVSPLHF
NA	NA	TRBJ1-3	TRBV25-1	TGTGCCAGCAGTGACCATCGACTAGCGGGTGGAAACACCATATATTTT	CASSDHRLAGGNTIYF